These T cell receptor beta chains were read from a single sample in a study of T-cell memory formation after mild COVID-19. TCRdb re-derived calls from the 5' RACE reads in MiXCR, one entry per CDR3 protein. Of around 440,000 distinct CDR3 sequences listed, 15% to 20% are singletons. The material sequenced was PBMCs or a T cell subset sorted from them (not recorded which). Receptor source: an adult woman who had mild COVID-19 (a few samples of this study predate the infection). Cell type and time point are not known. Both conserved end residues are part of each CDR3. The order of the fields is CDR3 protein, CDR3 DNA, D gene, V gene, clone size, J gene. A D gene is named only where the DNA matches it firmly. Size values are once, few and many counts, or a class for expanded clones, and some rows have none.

CDR3: CASSVGQSEGYGYTF
DNA: TGTGCCAGCAGCGTCGGACAGTCGGAGGGATATGGCTACACCTTC
D: NA
V: TRBV7-9
size: few
J: TRBJ1-2

CDR3: CASSLVYTGKAKNIQYF
DNA: TGCGCCAGCAGCTTGGTGTATACAGGGAAGGCCAAAAACATTCAGTACTTC
D: NA
V: TRBV5-1
size: few
J: TRBJ2-4

CDR3: CSVVTGLNRNEQFF
DNA: TGCAGCGTGGTGACAGGGTTAAATCGCAATGAGCAGTTCTTC
D: TRBD1
V: TRBV29-1
size: NA
J: TRBJ2-1

CDR3: CAISERQGDTEAFF
DNA: TGTGCCATCAGTGAGCGGCAGGGCGACACTGAAGCTTTCTTT
D: NA
V: TRBV10-3
size: NA
J: TRBJ1-1

CDR3: CASSPGLGREQYF
DNA: TGTGCCAGCAGTCCAGGGTTGGGTAGGGAGCAGTACTTC
D: NA
V: TRBV12-3/TRBV12-4
size: NA
J: TRBJ2-7

CDR3: CASSSVTGDESGYTF
DNA: TGTGCCAGCAGCTCAGTGACAGGGGATGAGAGTGGCTACACCTTC
D: TRBD1
V: TRBV5-6
size: NA
J: TRBJ1-2

CDR3: CASSLFLDSSNQPQHF
DNA: TGTGCCAGCAGCTTGTTTCTGGATAGTAGCAATCAGCCCCAGCATTTT
D: NA
V: TRBV5-6
size: few
J: TRBJ1-5

CDR3: CASSFGLTEAFF
DNA: TGTGCCAGCAGTTTCGGACTGACTGAAGCTTTCTTT
D: NA
V: TRBV12-3/TRBV12-4
size: NA
J: TRBJ1-1

CDR3: CASSFSRGGEKLFF
DNA: TGTGCCAGCAGCTTTAGCAGGGGCGGTGAAAAACTGTTTTTT
D: NA
V: TRBV7-9
size: few
J: TRBJ1-4

CDR3: CASSQDGFSYNEQFF
DNA: TGTGCCAGCAGCCAAGATGGTTTCTCCTACAATGAGCAGTTCTTC
D: NA
V: TRBV3-1
size: many
J: TRBJ2-1

CDR3: CASSLEALSTDTQYF
DNA: TGTGCCAGCAGTTTGGAAGCCCTTAGCACAGATACGCAGTATTTT
D: NA
V: TRBV12-3/TRBV12-4
size: many
J: TRBJ2-3

CDR3: CASSLGGRGWEQETQYF
DNA: TGTGCCAGCAGCTTAGGGGGCAGGGGATGGGAGCAAGAGACCCAGTACTTC
D: NA
V: TRBV7-2
size: NA
J: TRBJ2-5

CDR3: CASSFEASTDTQYF
DNA: TGTGCCAGCAGTTTTGAAGCTAGCACAGATACGCAGTATTTT
D: NA
V: TRBV12-3/TRBV12-4
size: many
J: TRBJ2-3

CDR3: CSARFVNTQYF
DNA: TGCAGTGCTAGGTTTGTGAATACGCAGTATTTT
D: NA
V: TRBV29-1
size: few
J: TRBJ2-3

CDR3: CSTYEGNTGELFF
DNA: TGCAGCACTTACGAGGGGAACACCGGGGAGCTGTTTTTT
D: NA
V: TRBV29-1
size: few
J: TRBJ2-2

CDR3: CASSSTRTGFRETQYF
DNA: TGTGCCAGCAGCTCAACCCGGACAGGTTTCCGGGAGACCCAGTACTTC
D: TRBD1
V: TRBV7-8
size: few
J: TRBJ2-5

CDR3: CASSLGAVTRSDTQYF
DNA: TGTGCCAGCAGCTTAGGGGCAGTAACCCGGTCAGATACGCAGTATTTT
D: NA
V: TRBV11-2
size: NA
J: TRBJ2-3

CDR3: CASGIRRTGIIPNTEAFF
DNA: TGTGCCAGCGGGATTAGGAGGACAGGGATAATCCCGAACACTGAAGCTTTCTTT
D: TRBD1
V: TRBV6-4
size: NA
J: TRBJ1-1

CDR3: CASSLVGSGTDTQYF
DNA: TGTGCCAGCAGCTTAGTAGGGTCTGGGACAGATACGCAGTATTTT
D: NA
V: TRBV7-3
size: few
J: TRBJ2-3

CDR3: CASSQDLGSPTGELFF
DNA: TGTGCCAGCAGCCAAGATCTAGGCAGCCCCACCGGGGAGCTGTTTTTT
D: NA
V: TRBV3-1
size: few
J: TRBJ2-2

CDR3: CASSVGGDYNEQFF
DNA: TGTGCCAGCAGCGTAGGAGGGGACTACAATGAGCAGTTCTTC
D: NA
V: TRBV9
size: NA
J: TRBJ2-1

CDR3: CASSQESIGSGGAETQYF
DNA: TGCGCCAGCAGCCAAGAATCGATAGGTAGCGGGGGGGCAGAGACCCAGTACTTC
D: TRBD2
V: TRBV4-1
size: few
J: TRBJ2-5

CDR3: CASSYPGHGDGAFF
DNA: TGTGCCAGCAGTTATCCGGGTCATGGAGATGGAGCTTTCTTT
D: NA
V: TRBV6-6
size: NA
J: TRBJ1-1

CDR3: CASSLYGKTVVNSGNTIYF
DNA: TGTGCCAGCAGCTTATATGGAAAAACAGTAGTTAACTCTGGAAACACCATATATTTT
D: NA
V: TRBV11-2
size: NA
J: TRBJ1-3

CDR3: CASSQKVGRETQYF
DNA: TGTGCCAGCAGCCAAAAGGTCGGGAGAGAGACCCAGTACTTC
D: NA
V: TRBV3-1
size: NA
J: TRBJ2-5

CDR3: CASSYDLLLSYEQYF
DNA: TGTGCCAGCAGTTACGATCTGCTGCTCTCCTACGAGCAGTACTTC
D: NA
V: TRBV6-2/TRBV6-3
size: few
J: TRBJ2-7

CDR3: CASSLAQGVYEQYF
DNA: TGTGCCAGCAGCTTAGCGCAGGGGGTCTACGAGCAGTACTTC
D: TRBD1
V: TRBV7-9
size: few
J: TRBJ2-7

CDR3: CASTLTGGPSAQHF
DNA: TGTGCCAGCACCCTGACAGGGGGCCCCTCGGCCCAGCATTTT
D: TRBD1
V: TRBV6-6
size: many
J: TRBJ1-5

CDR3: CASSTVGAKNIQYF
DNA: TGTGCCAGCAGTACGGTGGGGGCCAAAAACATTCAGTACTTC
D: NA
V: TRBV12-3/TRBV12-4
size: NA
J: TRBJ2-4